This T cell receptor beta chain was observed in a study of cytomegalovirus exposure and HLA in healthy donors. Study-level information: The early release's HLA-typed donors yielded 65 million to 85 million unique TCRs. Findings of the study overall: Most of the TCR beta V segments (in an earlier analysis) were productive either about 87% or about 30% of the time.

This CDR3 is 15 amino acids long. The germline V gene has CDR1 LGHNA and CDR2 YNFKEQ. Trimming pared 4 bases from V and 1 base from J, leaving 13 bases between. Details on this clone: What it binds is unknown.

Vbeta (60) and Jbeta (13) primers were used in the PCR. The table came from immunoSEQ multiplex PCR; TCRdb's copy has only in-frame clones and leaves some out. The sample has 150,000 to 250,000 clones, over 65% seen once. The TCR sequence derives from a boy aged 2 to 10 in good health and CMV-seronegative. Specimen: PBMCs. V usage is TRBV4-2 and J usage is TRBJ1-1; D possibly corresponds to TRBD1 (6 bases). The DNA for the CDR3 is TGTGCCAGCAGCCCGCCCGGGACACCGAACACTGAAGCTTTCTTT. This codes for CASSPPGTPNTEAFF.